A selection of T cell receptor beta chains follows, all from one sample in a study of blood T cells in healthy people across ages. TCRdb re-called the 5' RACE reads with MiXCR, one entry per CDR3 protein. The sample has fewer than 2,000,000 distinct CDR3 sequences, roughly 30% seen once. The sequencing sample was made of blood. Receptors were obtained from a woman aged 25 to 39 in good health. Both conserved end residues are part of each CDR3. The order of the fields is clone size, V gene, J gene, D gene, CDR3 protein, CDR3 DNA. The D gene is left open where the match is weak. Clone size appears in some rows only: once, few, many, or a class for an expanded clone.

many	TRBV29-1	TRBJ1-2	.	CSVEVESDYGYTF	TGCAGCGTTGAAGTGGAGTCTGACTATGGCTACACCTTC
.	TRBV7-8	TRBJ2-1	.	CASSYDVGEQFF	TGTGCCAGCAGCTATGATGTGGGTGAGCAGTTCTTC
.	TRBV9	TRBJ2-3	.	CASSVARGTDRQYF	TGTGCCAGCAGCGTAGCGCGGGGTACAGATAGGCAGTATTTT
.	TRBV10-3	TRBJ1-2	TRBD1	CAISEDRGNSGYTF	TGTGCCATCAGTGAGGACAGGGGGAATAGTGGCTACACCTTC
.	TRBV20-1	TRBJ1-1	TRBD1	CSATRTGSNTEAFF	TGCAGTGCTACCCGGACAGGGTCGAACACTGAAGCTTTCTTT
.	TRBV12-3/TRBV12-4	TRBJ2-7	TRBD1	CASTGQADEQYF	TGTGCCAGCACCGGACAGGCTGACGAGCAGTACTTC
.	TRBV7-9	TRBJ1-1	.	CASSLVAETEAFF	TGTGCCAGCAGCTTAGTCGCGGAGACTGAAGCTTTCTTT
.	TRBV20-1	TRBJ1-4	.	CSALQGLEKLFF	TGCAGTGCTCTGCAGGGTCTGGAAAAACTGTTTTTT
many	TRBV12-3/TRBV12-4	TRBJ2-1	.	CASSLSRYNEQFF	TGTGCCAGCAGTTTATCGCGGTACAATGAGCAGTTCTTC
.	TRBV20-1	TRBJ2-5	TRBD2	CSAPIRTSGGRGQETQYF	TGCAGTGCCCCTATTCGGACTAGCGGGGGGAGGGGGCAGGAGACCCAGTACTTC
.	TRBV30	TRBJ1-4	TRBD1	CAWSTGVGGKLFF	TGTGCCTGGTCGACAGGGGTCGGCGGAAAACTGTTTTTT
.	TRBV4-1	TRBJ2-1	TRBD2	CASSQEGTSGDNEQFF	TGCGCCAGCAGCCAAGAAGGGACTAGCGGGGACAATGAGCAGTTCTTC
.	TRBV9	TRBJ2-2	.	CASSVEWVDPVDTGELFF	TGTGCCAGCAGCGTAGAGTGGGTGGACCCGGTGGACACCGGGGAGCTGTTTTTT
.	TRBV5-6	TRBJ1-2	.	CASSFGGFLVYGYTF	TGTGCCAGCAGCTTCGGGGGGTTTCTCGTCTATGGCTACACCTTC
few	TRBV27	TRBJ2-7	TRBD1	CASSLSLGTGGGNEQYF	TGTGCCAGCAGTTTATCCCTCGGGACAGGGGGCGGGAACGAGCAGTACTTC
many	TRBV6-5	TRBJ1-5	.	CASSFRADQPQHF	TGTGCCAGCAGTTTTAGGGCTGATCAGCCCCAGCATTTT
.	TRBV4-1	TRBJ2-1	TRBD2	CASSPLPGLAGLYNEQFF	TGCGCCAGCAGCCCCCTTCCGGGACTAGCGGGCCTCTACAATGAGCAGTTCTTC
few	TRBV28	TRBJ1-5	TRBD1	CASSSGGINQPQHF	TGTGCCAGCAGTTCAGGGGGCATCAATCAGCCCCAGCATTTT
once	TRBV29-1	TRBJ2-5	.	CSVASLGSRETQYF	TGCAGCGTTGCGTCCTTAGGGTCAAGGGAGACCCAGTACTTC
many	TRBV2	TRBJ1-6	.	CASSLTHNSPLHF	TGTGCCAGCAGTCTCACTCATAATTCACCCCTCCACTTT
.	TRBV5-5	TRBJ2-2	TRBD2	CASRRAGANTGELFF	TGTGCCAGCAGACGAGCGGGAGCGAACACCGGGGAGCTGTTTTTT
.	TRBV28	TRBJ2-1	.	CASSLEGDSYNPYNEQFF	TGTGCCAGCAGTTTAGAGGGGGATTCCTACAACCCCTACAATGAGCAGTTCTTC
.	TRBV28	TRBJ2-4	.	CASSLSRGFGSYKQYF	TGTGCCAGCAGTTTATCCAGGGGATTCGGCTCCTACAAGCAGTACTTC
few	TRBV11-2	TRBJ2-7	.	CASRSQGDFDSYEQYF	TGTGCCAGCAGATCACAGGGAGACTTCGACTCCTACGAGCAGTACTTC
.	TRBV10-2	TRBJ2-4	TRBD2	CASTGLAGIYSEQYF	TGCGCCAGCACCGGACTAGCGGGAATATACAGTGAGCAGTACTTC
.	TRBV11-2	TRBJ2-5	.	CASSLAGNLGETQYF	TGTGCCAGCAGCTTAGCAGGGAACTTGGGGGAGACCCAGTACTTC